This T cell receptor beta chain is from a study of blood T cell repertoires in COVID-19. Overall study context: PBMCs, B-cell-depleted T cells, or T cells provided the cDNA or gDNA that made up the material.

Original analysis: Amplified reference gene primers provided the basis for estimating nucleated cell counts. The data were produced by immunoSEQ multiplex PCR, yet TCRdb's version contains in-frame clones alone and is incomplete. V and J calls and clone size come straight from that table; D and trimming were deduced from the DNA. The table has 100,000 to 150,000 clones, approximately 90% seen once. J gave up 5 bases and V 5 bases, and 6 bases lay outside the gene matches. Germline CDR1 reads MNHEY; CDR2 reads SVGAGI. The CDR3 consists of 15 residues. The genes are TRBV6-5 and TRBJ1-5; 10 bases are shared with TRBD1. The sequence was collected from a man between 50 and 59 years old with acute or convalescent COVID-19. Sequenced sample: peripheral blood. Written as DNA, the CDR3 is TGTGCCAGCAGTCCGCTTGGACAGGGGGATCAGCCCCAGCATTTT. Translation gives CASSPLGQGDQPQHF.